This is a list of T cell receptor beta chains from one sample in a study of cytomegalovirus exposure and HLA in healthy donors. Measured with immunoSEQ multiplex PCR; TCRdb has only the in-frame clones, and not every one. The sample carries tens of thousands of clones, about nine tenths recorded once. The sample taken for sequencing was PBMCs. The receptors originated from a man aged 30-40 years in good health and CMV-seronegative. The CDR3 runs from the conserved cysteine through the conserved F or W. The D gene is left open where the match is weak. Rows give clone size only sometimes, using once, few, many, or a class for an expanded clone.

TRBV28	-	TRBJ1-1	once	TGTGCCAGCAGCCCCCCCGAGGCTGAAGCTTTCTTT	CASSPPEAEAFF
TRBV21-1	-	TRBJ2-5	-	TGTGCCAGCAGCACACAGGAGAAAGAGACCCAGTACTTC	CASSTQEKETQYF
TRBV27	-	TRBJ2-3	-	TGTGCCAGCAGTTTATCTTCAGTCGGGGTTAACGCAGATACGCAGTATTTT	CASSLSSVGVNADTQYF
TRBV27	TRBD1	TRBJ1-2	-	TGTGCCACCGCCCGCGAAGGTCTACAGGGGGCAGGATATGGCTACACCTTC	CATAREGLQGAGYGYTF
TRBV6-1	TRBD2	TRBJ2-3	-	TGTGCCAGCAGTGGGGGACTAGCGGGCCCAGATACGCAGTATTTT	CASSGGLAGPDTQYF
TRBV4-1	-	TRBJ1-1	-	TGCGCCAGCAGCCAAGGTTTCGGCGGGACTGAATCTTTCTTT	CASSQGFGGTESFF
TRBV11-2	-	TRBJ2-3	-	TGTGCCAGCAGCTTAGAACTAGGCCGTAGCACAGATACGCAGTATTTT	CASSLELGRSTDTQYF
TRBV2	TRBD2	TRBJ2-2	-	TGTGCCACGACTAGCGGGGACTCCACCGGGGAGCTGTTTTTT	CATTSGDSTGELFF
TRBV4-1	-	TRBJ1-3	once	TGCGCCAGCAGCCAAGGGGGGGTGACCCCCCGCCACTACGGAAACACCATATATTTT	CASSQGGVTPRHYGNTIYF
TRBV28	-	TRBJ1-4	-	TGTGCCAGCAGTTTTTTGGCCTCCCAGCGGGAAAAACTGTTTTTT	CASSFLASQREKLFF
TRBV6-5	TRBD1	TRBJ1-2	-	TGTGCCAGCAGCAAGGGGGCTAGGGGCTACACCTTC	CASSKGARGYTF
TRBV15	-	TRBJ1-1	-	TGTGCCACCAGCAGAGAAGGGACTAACACTGAAGCTTTCTTT	CATSREGTNTEAFF
TRBV14	-	TRBJ1-1	-	TGTGCCAGCAGCCAAGTAACGGGGGGGAGCACTGAAGCTTTCTTT	CASSQVTGGSTEAFF
TRBV7-8	TRBD1	TRBJ1-2	-	TGTGCCAGCAGCTCCGCCCAGGGGGGCCGGGATGGCTACACCTTC	CASSSAQGGRDGYTF
TRBV6-5	TRBD1	TRBJ1-1	-	TGTGCCAGCAGTTACTCGAACAGGGGGAACACTGAAGCTTTCTTT	CASSYSNRGNTEAFF
TRBV11-2	-	TRBJ2-7	-	TGTGCCAGCAGCACCGGGACAATCCCGCCCTACGAGCAGTACTTC	CASSTGTIPPYEQYF
TRBV30	-	TRBJ2-5	-	TGTGCCTGGAGTGTACCCCAGGGGTTCTCGGAGACCCAGTACTTC	CAWSVPQGFSETQYF
TRBV27	TRBD1	TRBJ2-7	-	TGTGCCAGCTCAGGACAGGCCGACTACGAGCAGTACTTC	CASSGQADYEQYF
TRBV28	TRBD1	TRBJ2-2	-	TGTGCCAGCAGTCCATACAGGGGGCGCGTCACCGGGGAGCTGTTTTTT	CASSPYRGRVTGELFF
TRBV28	TRBD1	TRBJ2-7	few	TGTGCCAGCAGAAGGACAGGTAGTTCCTACGAGCAGTACTTC	CASRRTGSSYEQYF
TRBV7-2	-	TRBJ2-7	-	TGTGCCAGCAGCTCCTCGGGTAATTCCTACGAGCAGTACTTC	CASSSSGNSYEQYF
TRBV19	-	TRBJ2-3	-	TGTGCCAGTAACACAGGGCCCTGCACAGATACGCAGTATTTT	CASNTGPCTDTQYF
TRBV5-1	-	TRBJ1-2	-	TGCGCCAGCAGCTTAGGGGCTCTCTATGGCTACACCTTC	CASSLGALYGYTF
TRBV5-5	-	TRBJ2-5	-	TGTGCCAGCAGCTTGACTAGGAATATGCCTGGGGAGACCCAGTACTTC	CASSLTRNMPGETQYF
TRBV9	TRBD2	TRBJ2-1	-	TGTGCCAGCAGCGTAGACCCTAGCGGGGCGACCAATGAGCAGTTCTTC	CASSVDPSGATNEQFF
TRBV25-1	-	TRBJ2-6	once	TGTGCCAGCAGTAGTAGGAGGGGCCTGTCTGGGGCCAACGTCCTGACTTTC	CASSSRRGLSGANVLTF
TRBV2	TRBD1	TRBJ2-2	-	TGTGCCAGCAGGACAGGGACGTACACCGGGGAGCTGTTTTTT	CASRTGTYTGELFF
TRBV5-6	TRBD1	TRBJ2-7	-	TGTGCCAGCAGCGGAATATTCAGGGGGCGCGAGCAGTACTTC	CASSGIFRGREQYF
TRBV9	-	TRBJ2-6	-	TGTGCCAGCAGCGCCCGAGTCGGCTCTGGGGCCAACGTCCTGACTTTC	CASSARVGSGANVLTF
TRBV4-2	-	TRBJ1-2	-	TGTGCCAGCAGCCAAGATTTAAGGACAGAAGACTATGGCTACACCTTC	CASSQDLRTEDYGYTF
TRBV29-1	TRBD1	TRBJ1-2	once	TGCAGCGTGGGACAGGGGGACTATGGCTACACCTTC	CSVGQGDYGYTF
TRBV15	-	TRBJ2-1	-	TGTGCCACCAACCGGGGGGCCGGAGACAATGAGCAGTTCTTC	CATNRGAGDNEQFF
TRBV5-6	TRBD1	TRBJ2-7	-	TGTGCCAGCAGCACTGGACAGGGCGCCTACGAGCAGTACTTC	CASSTGQGAYEQYF
TRBV10-1	-	TRBJ2-4	-	TGCGCCAGCAGTCAGGGAGGCAGGGAAAACATTCAGTACTTC	CASSQGGRENIQYF
TRBV28	TRBD1	TRBJ1-6	-	TGTGCCAGCAGTTCCGAGAGGGGGCTGAAATATTCACCCCTCCACTTT	CASSSERGLKYSPLHF
TRBV6-4	-	TRBJ1-1	-	TGTGCCAGCAGCAAGACTGGGAACACTGAAGCTTTCTTT	CASSKTGNTEAFF
TRBV5-5	-	TRBJ1-4	-	TGTGCCAGCAGCTTGTTTACGGGACAACTTAATGAAAAACTGTTTTTT	CASSLFTGQLNEKLFF